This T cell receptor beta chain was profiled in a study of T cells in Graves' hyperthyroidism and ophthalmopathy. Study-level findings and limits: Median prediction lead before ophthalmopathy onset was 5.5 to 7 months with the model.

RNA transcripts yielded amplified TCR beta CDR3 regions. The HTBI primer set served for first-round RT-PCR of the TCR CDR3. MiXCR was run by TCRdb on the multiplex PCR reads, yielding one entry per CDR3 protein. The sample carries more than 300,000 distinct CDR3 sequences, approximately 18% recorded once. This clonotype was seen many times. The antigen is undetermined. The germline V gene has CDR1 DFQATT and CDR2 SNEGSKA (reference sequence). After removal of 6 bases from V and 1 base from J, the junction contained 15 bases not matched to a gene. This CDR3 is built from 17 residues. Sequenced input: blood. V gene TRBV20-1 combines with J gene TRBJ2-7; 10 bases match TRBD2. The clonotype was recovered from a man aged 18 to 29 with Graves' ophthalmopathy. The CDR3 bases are TGCAGTGCCACCATCCCCACTAGCGGGGTCACGTCCTACGAGCAGTACTTC. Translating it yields CSATIPTSGVTSYEQYF.